Each of the 2 T cell receptor beta chains below was sequenced from the same sample in a study of blood T cell repertoires in COVID-19. Data came from immunoSEQ multiplex PCR; TCRdb stores just in-frame clones and leaves some out. The sample holds 100,000 or so clones; roughly 80% are singletons and the top ten take 15% to 19%. Sequenced: peripheral blood. The receptors here all came from a woman aged 80 or over with acute or convalescent COVID-19.

The rearrangement joins TRBV2 to TRBJ1-2; D uncertain. V lost 6 bases and J lost 13, with 18 bases in between. From germline, CDR1 is SNHLY and CDR2 FYNNEI. The length of the CDR3 is 12 residues. The CDR3 region has the DNA TGTGCCAGCAGCGATACCTTAGCTACCTGCACCTTC. Translated, it gives CASSDTLATCTF.

V is TRBV5-1 and J is TRBJ1-2; D is unresolved. The V end was cut by 4 bases, the J end by 8 bases, with 12 bases between. The germline CDR1 and CDR2 sequences are SGHRS and YFSETQ. There are 12 residues in the CDR3. The CDR3 DNA sequence: TGCGCCAGCAGCCTCGAGAGGTTCGGCTACACCTTC. Its protein product is CASSLERFGYTF.